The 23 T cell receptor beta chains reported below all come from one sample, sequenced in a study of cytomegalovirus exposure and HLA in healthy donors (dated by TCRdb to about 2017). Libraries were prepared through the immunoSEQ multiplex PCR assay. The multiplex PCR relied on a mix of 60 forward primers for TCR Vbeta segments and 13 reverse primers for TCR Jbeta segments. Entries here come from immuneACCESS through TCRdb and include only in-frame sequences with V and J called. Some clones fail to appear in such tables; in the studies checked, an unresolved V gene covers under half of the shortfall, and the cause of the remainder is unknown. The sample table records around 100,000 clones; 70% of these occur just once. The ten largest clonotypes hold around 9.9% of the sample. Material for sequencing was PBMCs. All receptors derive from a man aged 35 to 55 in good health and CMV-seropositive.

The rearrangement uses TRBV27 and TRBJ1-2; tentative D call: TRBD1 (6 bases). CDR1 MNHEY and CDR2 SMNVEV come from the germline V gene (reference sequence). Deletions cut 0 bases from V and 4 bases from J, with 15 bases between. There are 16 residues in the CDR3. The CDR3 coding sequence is TGTGCCAGCAGTTTATCGTCTTGGGGAGGGGGCTATGGCTACACCTTC. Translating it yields CASSLSSWGGGYGYTF.

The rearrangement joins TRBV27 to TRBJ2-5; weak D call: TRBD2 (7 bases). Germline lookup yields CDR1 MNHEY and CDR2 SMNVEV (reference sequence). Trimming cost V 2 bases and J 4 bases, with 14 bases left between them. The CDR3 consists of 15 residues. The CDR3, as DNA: TGTGCCAGCAGTTTAGGGGGGGCGTATCGAGAGACCCAGTACTTC. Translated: CASSLGGAYRETQYF.

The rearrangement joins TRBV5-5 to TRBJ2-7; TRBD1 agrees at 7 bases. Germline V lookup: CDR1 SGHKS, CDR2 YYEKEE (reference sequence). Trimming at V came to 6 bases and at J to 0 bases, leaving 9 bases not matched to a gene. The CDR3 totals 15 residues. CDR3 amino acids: CASTLDRDRSYEQYV. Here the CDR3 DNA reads TGTGCCAGCACCCTCGACAGGGACCGCTCCTACGAGCAGTACGTC.

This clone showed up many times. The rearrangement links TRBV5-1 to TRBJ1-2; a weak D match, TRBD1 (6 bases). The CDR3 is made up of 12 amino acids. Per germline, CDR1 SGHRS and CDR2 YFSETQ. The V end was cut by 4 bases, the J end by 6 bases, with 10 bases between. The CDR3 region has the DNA TGCGCCAGCAGCCGGACAGCAGATGGCTACACCTTC. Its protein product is CASSRTADGYTF.

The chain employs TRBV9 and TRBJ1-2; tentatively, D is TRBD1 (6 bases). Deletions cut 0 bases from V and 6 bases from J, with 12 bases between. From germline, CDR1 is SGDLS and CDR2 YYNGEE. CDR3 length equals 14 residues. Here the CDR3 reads CASSVGPGGHGYTF. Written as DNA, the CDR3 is TGTGCCAGCAGCGTAGGACCGGGGGGCCATGGCTACACCTTC. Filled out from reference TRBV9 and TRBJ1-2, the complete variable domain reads DSGVTQTPKHLITATGQRVTLRCSPRSGDLSVYWYQQSLDQGLQFLIQYYNGEERAKGNILERFSAQQFPDLHSELNLSSLELGDSALYFCASSVGPGGHGYTFGSGTRLTVV.

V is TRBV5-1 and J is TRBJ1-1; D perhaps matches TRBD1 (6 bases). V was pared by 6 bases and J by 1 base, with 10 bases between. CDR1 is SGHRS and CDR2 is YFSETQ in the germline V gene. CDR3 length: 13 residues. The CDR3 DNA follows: TGCGCCAGCATGAGACAGGCGAACACTGAAGCTTTCTTT. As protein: CASMRQANTEAFF. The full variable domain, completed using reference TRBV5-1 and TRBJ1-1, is KAGVTQTPRYLIKTRGQQVTLSCSPISGHRSVSWYQQTPGQGLQFLFEYFSETQRNKGNFPGRFSGRQFSNSRSEMNVSTLELGDSALYLCASMRQANTEAFFGQGTRLTVV.

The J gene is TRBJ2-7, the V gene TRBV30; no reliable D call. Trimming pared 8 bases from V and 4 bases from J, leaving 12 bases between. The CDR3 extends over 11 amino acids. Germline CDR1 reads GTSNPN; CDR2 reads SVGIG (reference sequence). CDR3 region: CARGGVYEQYF. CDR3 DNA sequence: TGTGCCCGCGGTGGAGTATACGAGCAGTACTTC.

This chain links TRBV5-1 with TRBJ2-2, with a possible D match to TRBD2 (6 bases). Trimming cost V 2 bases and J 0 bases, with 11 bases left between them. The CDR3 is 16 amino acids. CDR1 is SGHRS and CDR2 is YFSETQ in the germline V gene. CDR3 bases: TGCGCCAGCAGCTTTTTGGACTACCCGAACACCGGGGAGCTGTTTTTT. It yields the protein CASSFLDYPNTGELFF. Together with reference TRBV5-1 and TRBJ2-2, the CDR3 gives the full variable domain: KAGVTQTPRYLIKTRGQQVTLSCSPISGHRSVSWYQQTPGQGLQFLFEYFSETQRNKGNFPGRFSGRQFSNSRSEMNVSTLELGDSALYLCASSFLDYPNTGELFFGEGSRLTVL.

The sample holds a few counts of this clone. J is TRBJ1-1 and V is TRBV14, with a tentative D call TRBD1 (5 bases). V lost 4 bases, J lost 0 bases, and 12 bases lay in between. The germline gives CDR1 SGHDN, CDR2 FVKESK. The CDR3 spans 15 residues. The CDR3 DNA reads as TGTGCCAGCAGCCGCAACAGGCGAATGAACACTGAAGCTTTCTTT. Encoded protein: CASSRNRRMNTEAFF.

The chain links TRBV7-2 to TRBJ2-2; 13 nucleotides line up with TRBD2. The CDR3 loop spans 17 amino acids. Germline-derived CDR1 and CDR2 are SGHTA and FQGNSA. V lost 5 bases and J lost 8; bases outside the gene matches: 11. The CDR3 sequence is CASSPGLAGAALGELFF. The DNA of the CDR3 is TGTGCCAGCAGCCCAGGACTAGCGGGAGCCGCATTAGGGGAGCTGTTTTTT. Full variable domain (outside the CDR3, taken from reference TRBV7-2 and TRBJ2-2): GAGVSQSPSNKVTEKGKDVELRCDPISGHTALYWYRQSLGQGLEFLIYFQGNSAPDKSGLPSDRFSAERTGGSVSTLTIQRTQQEDSAVYLCASSPGLAGAALGELFFGEGSRLTVL.

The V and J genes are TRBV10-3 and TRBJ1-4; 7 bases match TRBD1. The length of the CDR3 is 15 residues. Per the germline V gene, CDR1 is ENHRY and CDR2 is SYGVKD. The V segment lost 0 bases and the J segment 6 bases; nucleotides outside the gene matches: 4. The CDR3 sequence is CAISESFQGDEKLFF. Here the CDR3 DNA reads TGTGCCATCAGTGAGTCATTTCAGGGGGATGAAAAACTGTTTTTT.

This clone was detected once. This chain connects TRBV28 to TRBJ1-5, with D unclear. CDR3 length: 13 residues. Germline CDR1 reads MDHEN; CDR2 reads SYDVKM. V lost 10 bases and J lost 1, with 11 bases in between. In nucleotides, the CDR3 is TGTGCCATCTCCACTCCAAGCAATCAGCCCCAGCATTTT. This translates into CAISTPSNQPQHF. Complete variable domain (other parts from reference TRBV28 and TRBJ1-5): DVKVTQSSRYLVKRTGEKVFLECVQDMDHENMFWYRQDPGLGLRLIYFSYDVKMKEKGDIPEGYSVSREKKERFSLILESASTNQTSMYLCAISTPSNQPQHFGDGTRLSIL.

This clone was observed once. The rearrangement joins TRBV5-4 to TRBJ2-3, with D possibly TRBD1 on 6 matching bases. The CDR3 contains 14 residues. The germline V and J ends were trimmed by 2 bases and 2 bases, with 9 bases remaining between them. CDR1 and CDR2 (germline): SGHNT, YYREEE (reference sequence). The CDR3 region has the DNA TGTGCCAGCAGCTTTCAGGGGATCACAGATACGCAGTATTTT. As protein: CASSFQGITDTQYF.

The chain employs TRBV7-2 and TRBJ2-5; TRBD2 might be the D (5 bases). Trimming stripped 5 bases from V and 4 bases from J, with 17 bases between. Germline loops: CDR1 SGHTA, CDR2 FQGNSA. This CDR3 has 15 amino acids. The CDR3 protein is CASSGRTGVLETQYF. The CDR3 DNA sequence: TGTGCCAGCAGCGGCCGGACTGGGGTCCTAGAGACCCAGTACTTC.

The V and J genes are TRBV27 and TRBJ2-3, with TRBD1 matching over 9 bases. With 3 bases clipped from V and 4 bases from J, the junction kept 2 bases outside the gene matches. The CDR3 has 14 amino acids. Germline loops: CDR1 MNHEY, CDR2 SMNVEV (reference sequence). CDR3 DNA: TGTGCCAGCAGTTTCGGGACAGGGTCAGATACGCAGTATTTT. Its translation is CASSFGTGSDTQYF.

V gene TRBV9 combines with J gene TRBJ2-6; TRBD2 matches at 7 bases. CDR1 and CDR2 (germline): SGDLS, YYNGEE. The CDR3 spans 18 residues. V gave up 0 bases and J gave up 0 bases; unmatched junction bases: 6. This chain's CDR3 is CASSVDTAGLSGANVLTF. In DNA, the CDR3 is TGTGCCAGCAGCGTAGACACAGCGGGACTCTCTGGGGCCAACGTCCTGACTTTC.

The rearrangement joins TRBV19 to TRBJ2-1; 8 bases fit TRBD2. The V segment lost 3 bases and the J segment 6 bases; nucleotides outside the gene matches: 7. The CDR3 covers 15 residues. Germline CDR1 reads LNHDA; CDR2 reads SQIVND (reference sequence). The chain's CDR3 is CASSIDSGAFNEQFF. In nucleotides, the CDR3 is TGTGCCAGTAGTATTGATAGCGGGGCTTTCAATGAGCAGTTCTTC.

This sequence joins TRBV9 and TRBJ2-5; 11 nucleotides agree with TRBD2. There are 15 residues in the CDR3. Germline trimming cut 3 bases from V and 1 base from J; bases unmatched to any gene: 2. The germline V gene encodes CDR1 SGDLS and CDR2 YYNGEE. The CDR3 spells CASSGGLAVQETQYF. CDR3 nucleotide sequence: TGTGCCAGCAGCGGGGGACTAGCGGTCCAAGAGACCCAGTACTTC.

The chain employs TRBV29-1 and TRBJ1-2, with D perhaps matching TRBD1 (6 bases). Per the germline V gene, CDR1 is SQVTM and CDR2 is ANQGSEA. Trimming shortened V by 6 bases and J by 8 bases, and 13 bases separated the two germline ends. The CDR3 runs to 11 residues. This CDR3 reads CSVGAGGGYTF. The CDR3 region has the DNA TGCAGCGTGGGGGCCGGAGGCGGCTACACCTTC.

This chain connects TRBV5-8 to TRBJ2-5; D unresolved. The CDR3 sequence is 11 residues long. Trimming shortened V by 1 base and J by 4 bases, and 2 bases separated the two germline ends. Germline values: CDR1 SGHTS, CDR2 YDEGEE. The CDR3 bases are TGTGCCAGCAGCTTGCGAGAGACCCAGTACTTC. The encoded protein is CASSLRETQYF.

CDR3 DNA: TGTGCCAGCAGCTCCCAGATGTATGGCTACACCTTC. Amino acid sequence: CASSSQMYGYTF. V is TRBV7-2 and J is TRBJ1-2; no firm D call. The V gene's germline CDR1 is SGHTA and CDR2 FQGNSA. The length of the CDR3 is 12 residues. V was clipped by 4 bases and J by 5 bases, with 8 bases between them.

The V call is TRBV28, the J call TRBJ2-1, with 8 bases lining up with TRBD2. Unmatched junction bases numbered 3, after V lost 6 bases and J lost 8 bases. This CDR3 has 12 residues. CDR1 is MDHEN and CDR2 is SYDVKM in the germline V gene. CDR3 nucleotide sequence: TGTGCCAGCAGGAGCGGGAGTGATGAGCAGTTCTTC. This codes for CASRSGSDEQFF.

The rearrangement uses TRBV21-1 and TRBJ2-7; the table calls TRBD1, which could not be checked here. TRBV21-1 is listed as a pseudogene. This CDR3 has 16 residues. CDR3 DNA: TGTGCCAGCAGCAAGCCGCAGGGGGGCAAGTCCTACGAGCAGTACGTC. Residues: CASSKPQGGKSYEQYV.